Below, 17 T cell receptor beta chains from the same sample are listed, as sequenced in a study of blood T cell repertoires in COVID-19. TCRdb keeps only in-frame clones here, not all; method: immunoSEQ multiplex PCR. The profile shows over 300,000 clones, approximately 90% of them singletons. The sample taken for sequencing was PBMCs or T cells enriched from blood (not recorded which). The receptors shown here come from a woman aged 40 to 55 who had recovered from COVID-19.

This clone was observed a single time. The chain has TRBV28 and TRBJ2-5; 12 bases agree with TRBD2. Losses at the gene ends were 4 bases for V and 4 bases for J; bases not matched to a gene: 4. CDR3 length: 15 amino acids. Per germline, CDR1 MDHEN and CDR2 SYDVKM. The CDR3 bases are TGTGCCAGCAGTTCGCGACTAGCGGGAGTAGAGACCCAGTACTTC. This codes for CASSSRLAGVETQYF.

CDR3 nucleotide sequence: TGTGCCAGCAGCCCCGGACAGGGCAACAATGAGCAGTTCTTC. This codes for CASSPGQGNNEQFF. This chain joins TRBV11-3 and TRBJ2-1, with 8 bases identical to TRBD1. The junction had 5 bases not matched to a gene; V was cut back by 5 bases and J by 5 bases. This CDR3 spans 14 amino acids. Germline V CDR1 and CDR2: SGHNT, YENEEA.

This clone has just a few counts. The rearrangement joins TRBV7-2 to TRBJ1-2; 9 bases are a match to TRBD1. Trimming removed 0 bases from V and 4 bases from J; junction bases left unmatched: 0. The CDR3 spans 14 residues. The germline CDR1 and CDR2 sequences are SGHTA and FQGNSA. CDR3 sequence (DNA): TGTGCCAGCAGCTTAGCGGGACAGGGCTATGGCTACACCTTC. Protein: CASSLAGQGYGYTF.

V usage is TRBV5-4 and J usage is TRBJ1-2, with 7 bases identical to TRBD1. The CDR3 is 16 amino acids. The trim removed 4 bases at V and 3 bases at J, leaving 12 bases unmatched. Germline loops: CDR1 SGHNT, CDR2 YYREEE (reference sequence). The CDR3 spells CASSTARQGSYYGYTF. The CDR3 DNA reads TGTGCCAGCAGCACCGCTAGACAGGGATCTTACTATGGCTACACCTTC.

In DNA form, the CDR3 reads TGCAGCGCAGAACCGGGACAGGGGTACGAGCAGTACTTC. It yields the protein CSAEPGQGYEQYF. The rearrangement joins TRBV29-1 to TRBJ2-7, with 10 bases identical to TRBD1. Germline loops: CDR1 SQVTM, CDR2 ANQGSEA. The CDR3 runs to 13 residues. V lost 7 bases, J lost 4 bases, and 7 bases stayed unmatched.

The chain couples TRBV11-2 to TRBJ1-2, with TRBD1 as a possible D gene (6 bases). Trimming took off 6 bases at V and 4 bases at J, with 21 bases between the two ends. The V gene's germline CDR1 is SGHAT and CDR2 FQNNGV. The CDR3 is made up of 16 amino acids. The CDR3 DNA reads TGTGCCAGCAGATCGGCGGTAGGGCAGGGGAGCTATGGCTACACCTTC. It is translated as CASRSAVGQGSYGYTF.

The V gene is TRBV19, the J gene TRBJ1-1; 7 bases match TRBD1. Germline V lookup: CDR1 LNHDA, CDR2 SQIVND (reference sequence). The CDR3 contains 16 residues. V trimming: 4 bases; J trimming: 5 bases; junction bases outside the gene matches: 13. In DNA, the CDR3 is TGTGCCAGTAGTACCACGCTAGACAGGGCTCGTACTGAAGCTTTCTTT. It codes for CASSTTLDRARTEAFF.

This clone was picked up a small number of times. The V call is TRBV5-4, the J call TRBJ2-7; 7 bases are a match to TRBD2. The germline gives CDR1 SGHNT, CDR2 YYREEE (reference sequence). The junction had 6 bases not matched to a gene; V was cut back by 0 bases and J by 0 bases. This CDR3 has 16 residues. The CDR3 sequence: CASSLDSGGSSYEQYF. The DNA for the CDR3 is TGTGCCAGCAGCTTGGACTCCGGCGGGAGCTCCTACGAGCAGTACTTC.

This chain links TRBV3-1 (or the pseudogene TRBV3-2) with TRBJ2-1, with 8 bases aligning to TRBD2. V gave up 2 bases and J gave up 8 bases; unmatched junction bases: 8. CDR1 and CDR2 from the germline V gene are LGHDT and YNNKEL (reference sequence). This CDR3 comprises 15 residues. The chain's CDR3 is CASSQTQRESHEQFF. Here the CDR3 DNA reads TGTGCCAGCAGCCAAACCCAGCGGGAGTCACATGAGCAGTTCTTC.

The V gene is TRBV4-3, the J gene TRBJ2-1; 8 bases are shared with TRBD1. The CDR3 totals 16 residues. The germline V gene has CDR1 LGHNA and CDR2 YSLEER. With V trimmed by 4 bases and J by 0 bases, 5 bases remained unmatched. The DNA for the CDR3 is TGCGCCAGCAGCCCTCAGGGGGCGGTCTCCTACAATGAGCAGTTCTTC. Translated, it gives CASSPQGAVSYNEQFF.

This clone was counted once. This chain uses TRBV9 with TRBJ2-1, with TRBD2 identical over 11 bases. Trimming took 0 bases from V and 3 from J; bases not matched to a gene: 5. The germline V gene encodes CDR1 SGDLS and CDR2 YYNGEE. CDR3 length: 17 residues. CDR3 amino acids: CASSVDSGRALYNEQFF. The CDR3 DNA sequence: TGTGCCAGCAGCGTAGATAGCGGGAGGGCCCTCTACAATGAGCAGTTCTTC.

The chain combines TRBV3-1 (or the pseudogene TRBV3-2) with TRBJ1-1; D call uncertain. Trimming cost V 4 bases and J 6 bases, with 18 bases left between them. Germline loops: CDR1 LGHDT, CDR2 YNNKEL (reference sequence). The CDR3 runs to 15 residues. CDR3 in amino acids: CASSPLVGGMAEAFF. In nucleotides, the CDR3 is TGTGCCAGCAGCCCATTAGTGGGCGGGATGGCTGAAGCTTTCTTT.

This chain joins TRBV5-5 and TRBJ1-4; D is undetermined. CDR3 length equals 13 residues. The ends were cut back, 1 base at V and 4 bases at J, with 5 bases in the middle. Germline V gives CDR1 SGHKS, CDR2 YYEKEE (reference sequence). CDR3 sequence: CASSLLVNEKLFF. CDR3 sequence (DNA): TGTGCCAGCAGCTTGTTAGTTAATGAAAAACTGTTTTTT.

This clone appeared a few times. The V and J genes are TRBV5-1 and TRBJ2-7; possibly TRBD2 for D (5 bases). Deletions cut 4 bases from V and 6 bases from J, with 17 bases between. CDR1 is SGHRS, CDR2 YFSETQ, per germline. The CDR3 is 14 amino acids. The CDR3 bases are TGCGCCAGCAGCCCCCTCGCGGAAGGAGGCGAGCAGTACTTC. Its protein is CASSPLAEGGEQYF.

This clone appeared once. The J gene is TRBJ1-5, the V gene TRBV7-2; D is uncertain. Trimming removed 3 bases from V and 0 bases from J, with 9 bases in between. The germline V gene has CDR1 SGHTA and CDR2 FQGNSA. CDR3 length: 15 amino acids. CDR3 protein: CASSLREYSNQPQHF. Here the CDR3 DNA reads TGTGCCAGCAGCTTGCGAGAATATAGCAATCAGCCCCAGCATTTT.

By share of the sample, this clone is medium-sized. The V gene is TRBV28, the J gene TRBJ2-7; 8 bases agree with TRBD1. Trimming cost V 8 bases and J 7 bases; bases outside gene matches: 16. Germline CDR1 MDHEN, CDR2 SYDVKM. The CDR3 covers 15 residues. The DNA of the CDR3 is TGTGCCAGCGACGCGCCAGGGGGCGCACATTCAGAGCAGTACTTC. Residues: CASDAPGGAHSEQYF.

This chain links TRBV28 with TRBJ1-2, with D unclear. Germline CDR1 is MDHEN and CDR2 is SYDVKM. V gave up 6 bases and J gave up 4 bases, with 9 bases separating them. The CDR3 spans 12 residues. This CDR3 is CASSPRGYGYTF. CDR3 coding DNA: TGTGCCAGCAGCCCCCGCGGCTATGGCTACACCTTC.